These 26 T cell receptor beta chains originate from one sample sequenced in a study of type 1 and type 2 diabetes patients (dated by TCRdb to about 2016). Sequencing relied on an Illumina MiSeq. For TCRbeta CDR3 amplification, the template was genomic DNA taken from the sorted T cell subsets. The TCRbeta CDR3 region was amplified by multiplex PCR with 30 forward and 13 reverse primers. TCRdb redid the processing of the public reads, applying fastp at Q25 and MiXCR, and retained in-frame beta chains. Rows merge per CDR3 protein into single entries with the most common DNA and genes. For this sample there are about 290,000 distinct CDR3 sequences; 45% to 60% appear just once. Jointly, the top ten make up roughly 13% of the sample. The material sequenced was peripheral blood mononuclear cells (PBMCs). These receptors all come from a man aged 18 to 35 with type 2 diabetes.

The V and J genes are TRBV6-5 and TRBJ1-2, with D possibly TRBD1 on 5 matching bases. CDR1 is MNHEY, CDR2 SVGAGI, per germline. V was trimmed by 4 bases and J by 7 bases, leaving 13 bases between them. This CDR3 is built from 13 residues. For the CDR3, the DNA is TGTGCCAGCAGTTCGGGAAGGGGTGGTGGCTACACCTTC. It encodes CASSSGRGGGYTF.

With regard to this clonotype: The germline gene is not matched at one end of the junction; a read error may be the cause. This chain links TRBV2 with TRBJ1-2; 7 bases line up with TRBD1. Germline lookup yields CDR1 SNHLY and CDR2 FYNNEI. The CDR3 is made up of 14 amino acids. The CDR3 is CATSDPGTDYGYTF. The DNA of the CDR3 is TGTGCCACCAGTGATCCGGGGACAGACTATGGCTACACCTTC.

The chain links TRBV7-3 to TRBJ2-2; D perhaps matches TRBD2 (5 bases). This CDR3 has 13 amino acids. Per germline, CDR1 SGHTA and CDR2 FQGTGA. The V end was cut by 5 bases, the J end by 13 bases, with 17 bases between. Written as DNA, the CDR3 is TGTGCCAGCAGCCCCAGGTCTCAAGCGGTGCTGTTTTTT. Encoded protein: CASSPRSQAVLFF.

Only a few counts were recorded for this clonotype. CDR3 amino acids: CASSPTGRGYSYEQYF. For the CDR3, the DNA is TGTGCCAGCAGCCCAACTGGGCGGGGGTACTCCTACGAGCAGTACTTC. The gene calls are TRBV7-9 and TRBJ2-7; 7 nucleotides agree with TRBD2. The CDR3 is made up of 16 amino acids. Germline CDR1 is SEHNR and CDR2 is FQNEAQ (reference sequence). V trimming: 5 bases; J trimming: 0 bases; junction bases outside the gene matches: 10.

V is TRBV19 and J is TRBJ1-3; D remains ambiguous. CDR1 and CDR2 (germline): LNHDA, SQIVND (reference sequence). There are 12 residues in the CDR3. Trimming stripped 3 bases from V and 4 bases from J, with 4 bases between. The CDR3 DNA reads as TGTGCCAGTAGTATCAACGGAAACACCATATATTTT. This translates into CASSINGNTIYF.

This rearrangement joins TRBV6-2 or TRBV6-3 to TRBJ1-2; 8 bases agree with TRBD1. Germline trimming cut 7 bases from V and 4 bases from J; bases unmatched to any gene: 8. The CDR3 consists of 14 residues. The V gene's germline CDR1 is MNHEY and CDR2 SVGEGT. CDR3 residues: CASNPGQGPYGYTF. The CDR3 coding sequence is TGTGCCAGCAACCCCGGACAGGGTCCCTATGGCTACACCTTC.

There are a few counts of this clonotype. The chain recombines TRBV7-8 with TRBJ2-7; 7 bases are a match to TRBD1. In germline, CDR1 is SGHVS, CDR2 FQNEAQ. The CDR3 length is 17 residues. V dropped 2 bases and J dropped 4; count of bases not matched to a gene: 14. CDR3 in amino acids: CASSLIVGGYRNYEQYF. CDR3 nucleotide sequence: TGTGCCAGCAGCTTAATCGTAGGGGGCTATCGAAATTACGAGCAGTACTTC.

Turning to this clonotype: One junction end disagrees with the germline gene, perhaps due to a read error. V is TRBV5-8 and J is TRBJ1-2, with a possible D match to TRBD1 (5 bases). The CDR3 contains 14 residues. Looked up from germline, CDR1 is SGHTS and CDR2 is YDEGEE. The CDR3 DNA is TGCGCCACTCGGAGGGACGGAGTTAACTATGGCTACACCTTC. It is translated as CATRRDGVNYGYTF.

This clonotype came up a few times. The V gene is TRBV15, the J gene TRBJ2-7; no firm D call. Germline CDR1 LNHNV, CDR2 YYDKDF (reference sequence). The length of the CDR3 is 15 residues. The V and J ends lost 0 bases and 2 bases respectively, with 11 bases between them. In DNA, the CDR3 is TGTGCCACCAGCAGAGATCTGGCGATCCCCTACGAGCAGTACTTC. Translation gives CATSRDLAIPYEQYF.

This chain connects TRBV2 to TRBJ1-6, with 8 bases lining up with TRBD1. The germline V gene encodes CDR1 SNHLY and CDR2 FYNNEI. CDR3 length equals 15 residues. The J segment lost 6 bases and the V segment lost 1 base, leaving 2 bases of the junction unmatched. The CDR3 sequence is CASSEGQGFNSPLHF. CDR3 DNA: TGTGCCAGCAGTGAAGGACAGGGGTTTAATTCACCCCTCCACTTT.

The rearrangement uses TRBV6-1 and TRBJ1-2; D unresolved. The V end lost 5 bases, the J end lost 3 bases, and 13 bases lay between the germline ends. Germline V gene sequence: CDR1 MNHNS, CDR2 SASEGT. This CDR3 is 14 amino acids long. The CDR3 region has the DNA TGTGCCAGCAGTAACGGACCGCACTACTATGGCTACACCTTC. The encoded protein is CASSNGPHYYGYTF.

This sequence joins TRBV20-1 and TRBJ1-6; TRBD1 matches at 7 bases. Trimming removed 6 bases from V and 5 bases from J; junction bases left unmatched: 10. Per the germline V gene, CDR1 is DFQATT and CDR2 is SNEGSKA (reference sequence). This CDR3 has 15 residues. The CDR3 DNA reads TGCAGTGCCACCCATTTCAGGGGGGATAATTCACCCCTCCACTTT. Encoded protein: CSATHFRGDNSPLHF.

A note on this clonotype: The junction and the germline gene differ at one end; a read error may be behind it. V is TRBV20-1 and J is TRBJ2-7, with D perhaps matching TRBD2 (6 bases). The CDR3 loop spans 13 amino acids. CDR1 and CDR2 (germline): DFQATT, SNEGSKA (reference sequence). The CDR3 protein is CSSSGGKLYEQYF. DNA for the CDR3: TGCAGTTCTAGTGGGGGGAAGCTCTACGAGCAGTACTTC.

The genes are TRBV7-8 and TRBJ2-5; D uncertain. The J call may be in error: the DNA end matches TRBJ2-1 better. CDR3 size: 13 residues. Germline V gives CDR1 SGHVS, CDR2 FQNEAQ. CDR3 region: CASSLEATSVQFF. CDR3 nucleotide sequence: TGTGCCAGCAGCTTAGAGGCGACCTCGGTGCAGTTCTTC.

This chain connects TRBV7-2 to TRBJ2-3; 8 bases align to TRBD1. The CDR3 totals 15 residues. The J segment lost 4 bases and the V segment lost 7 bases, leaving 10 bases of the junction unmatched. Per the germline V gene, CDR1 is SGHTA and CDR2 is FQGNSA. CDR3 sequence: CASKGRQGASDTQYF. The CDR3 DNA is TGTGCCAGCAAGGGTAGGCAGGGGGCATCAGATACGCAGTATTTT.

The rearrangement links TRBV19 to TRBJ1-1; D remains ambiguous. Germline loops: CDR1 LNHDA, CDR2 SQIVND (reference sequence). Trimming took 11 bases from V and 1 from J, leaving 11 bases between them. There are 12 residues in the CDR3. CDR3 in DNA: TGTGCCTGGGAAGAGGGGAACACTGAAGCTTTCTTT. Its protein product is CAWEEGNTEAFF.

This clonotype was picked up a small number of times. The J gene is TRBJ2-3, the V gene TRBV20-1; maybe TRBD1 (6 bases). The V and J ends lost 4 bases and 4 bases respectively, with 9 bases between them. The CDR3 is made up of 12 amino acids. Germline V lookup: CDR1 DFQATT, CDR2 SNEGSKA (reference sequence). The CDR3 loop is CSATQGPDTQYF. Here the CDR3 DNA reads TGCAGTGCTACACAGGGCCCAGATACGCAGTATTTT.

The chain combines TRBV2 with TRBJ2-3; D not certain. Germline-derived CDR1 and CDR2 are SNHLY and FYNNEI. CDR3 length equals 12 residues. Trimming stripped 8 bases from V and 2 bases from J, with 8 bases between. The CDR3 DNA follows: TGTGCCAGCTCTGACTTCACAGATACGCAGTATTTT. Translation gives CASSDFTDTQYF. The whole variable domain, remainder taken from reference TRBV2 and TRBJ2-3, is EPEVTQTPSHQVTQMGQEVILRCVPISNHLYFYWYRQILGQKVEFLVSFYNNEISEKSEIFDDQFSVERPDGSNFTLKIRSTKLEDSAMYFCASSDFTDTQYFGPGTRLTVL.

The chain carries TRBV2 and TRBJ2-5, with TRBD1 identical over 9 bases. CDR3 length: 15 residues. The germline V gene encodes CDR1 SNHLY and CDR2 FYNNEI. The V segment lost 5 bases and the J segment 0 bases; nucleotides outside the gene matches: 4. Written as DNA, the CDR3 is TGTGCCAGCAGTTTACAGGGGGCCGACCAAGAGACCCAGTACTTC. Translating gives CASSLQGADQETQYF.

The chain uses TRBV12-3 or TRBV12-4 and TRBJ2-7, with no clear D. The CDR3 sequence is 15 residues long. V was trimmed by 8 bases and J by 2 bases, leaving 19 bases between them. Here the CDR3 DNA reads TGTGCCAGCCCATCCCTTCGGGTGCGCCCCTACGAGCAGTACTTC. Translating it yields CASPSLRVRPYEQYF.

The chain carries TRBV6-5 and TRBJ1-1, with D uncertain. CDR3 length: 12 residues. Germline lookup yields CDR1 MNHEY and CDR2 SVGAGI. V shed 6 bases and J shed 1 base, with 6 bases lying between them. The CDR3 DNA is TGTGCCAGCAGGCCAGGGAACACTGAAGCTTTCTTT. The encoded protein is CASRPGNTEAFF.

The V call is TRBV11-2, the J call TRBJ2-5; 7 bases fit TRBD1. Near its end, the DNA agrees better with TRBJ2-7, so the J call may be wrong. The CDR3 has 15 amino acids. Germline loops: CDR1 SGHAT, CDR2 FQNNGV. Here the CDR3 DNA reads TGTGCCAGCAGCTTAGCCTGGGACAGCCTCTACGAGCAGTACTTC. This translates into CASSLAWDSLYEQYF.

For this clonotype: The junction and the germline gene differ at one end; a read error may be behind it. The chain uses TRBV10-2 and TRBJ2-1; 12 nucleotides agree with TRBD2. CDR3 length: 15 residues. The V gene's germline CDR1 is WSHSY and CDR2 SAAADI. CDR3 residues: CASRPGLAGYNEQFF. Written as DNA, the CDR3 is TGTGCCAGCAGGCCGGGACTAGCGGGTTACAATGAGCAGTTCTTC.

This clonotype has just a few counts. The genes are TRBV9 and TRBJ1-2; TRBD1 matches 9 bases. The length of the CDR3 is 16 residues. Germline trimming cut 4 bases from V and 5 bases from J; bases unmatched to any gene: 12. Germline V CDR1 and CDR2: SGDLS, YYNGEE. The CDR3, as DNA: TGTGCCAGCAGCCCTCGGGACAGGGAGCGCCATTATGGCTACACCTTC. Its protein product is CASSPRDRERHYGYTF.

The chain has TRBV7-2 and TRBJ1-1; D is unclear. The CDR3 runs to 16 residues. Germline V gives CDR1 SGHTA, CDR2 FQGNSA. Between the trimmed V and J ends, which lost 5 bases and 0 bases, there was a span of 16 bases. CDR3 sequence reads: CASSQSLNSVNTEAFF. The CDR3 nucleotides are TGTGCCAGCAGCCAATCCCTTAACTCGGTGAACACTGAAGCTTTCTTT.

Many counts were recorded for this clonotype. The chain couples TRBV2 to TRBJ1-1, with D possibly matching TRBD1 (5 bases). This CDR3 contains 13 residues. From germline, CDR1 is SNHLY and CDR2 FYNNEI. The germline V and J ends were trimmed by 6 bases and 0 bases, with 8 bases remaining between them. The CDR3 DNA sequence: TGTGCCAGCAGGGACACAATGAACACTGAAGCTTTCTTT. Its translation: CASRDTMNTEAFF.